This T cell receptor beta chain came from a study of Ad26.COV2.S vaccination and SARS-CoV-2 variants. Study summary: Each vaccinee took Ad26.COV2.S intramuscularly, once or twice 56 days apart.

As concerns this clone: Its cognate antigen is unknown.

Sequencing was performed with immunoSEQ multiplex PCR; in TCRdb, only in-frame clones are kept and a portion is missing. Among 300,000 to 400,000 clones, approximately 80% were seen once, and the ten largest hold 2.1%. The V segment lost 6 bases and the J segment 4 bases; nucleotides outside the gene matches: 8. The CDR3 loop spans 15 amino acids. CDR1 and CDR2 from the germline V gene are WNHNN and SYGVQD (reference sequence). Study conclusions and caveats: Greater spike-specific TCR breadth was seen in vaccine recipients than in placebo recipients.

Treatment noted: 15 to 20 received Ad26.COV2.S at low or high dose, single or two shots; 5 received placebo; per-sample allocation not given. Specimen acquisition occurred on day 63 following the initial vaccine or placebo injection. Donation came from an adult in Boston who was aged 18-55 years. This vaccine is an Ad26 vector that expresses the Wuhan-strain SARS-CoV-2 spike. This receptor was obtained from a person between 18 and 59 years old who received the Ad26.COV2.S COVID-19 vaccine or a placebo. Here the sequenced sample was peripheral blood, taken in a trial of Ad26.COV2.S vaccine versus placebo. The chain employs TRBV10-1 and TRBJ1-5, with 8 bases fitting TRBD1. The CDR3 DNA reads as TGCGCCAGCAGCGGACAGGGACAGACAAATCAGCCCCAGCATTTT. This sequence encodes CASSGQGQTNQPQHF.